The 13 T cell receptor beta chains below come from one sample, sequenced in a study of blood T cell repertoires in COVID-19. Repertoires were generated with immunoSEQ multiplex PCR, while TCRdb's copy carries only in-frame clones and drops some. This table holds a few hundred thousand clones, about 90% found once. Sample: peripheral blood. These receptors came from a young woman with COVID-19, enrolled during active disease.

This sequence joins TRBV7-8 and TRBJ1-5; D unclear. This CDR3 contains 13 residues. V lost 2 bases to trimming and J lost 8 bases, with 10 bases between them. Germline V lookup: CDR1 SGHVS, CDR2 FQNEAQ. CDR3 nucleotide sequence: TGTGCCAGCAGCTTAAGCAGGTCCGAGCCCCAGCATTTT. It encodes CASSLSRSEPQHF.

The chain employs TRBV12-5 and TRBJ1-2; TRBD1 matches 7 bases. The V gene's germline CDR1 is LGHNT and CDR2 FRNRAP. V was clipped by 5 bases and J by 4 bases; unmatched bases: 4. The CDR3 is 13 amino acids. The CDR3 region is CASGNQGGYGYTF. The CDR3 DNA reads as TGTGCTAGTGGTAATCAGGGGGGCTATGGCTACACCTTC. The variable domain in full, completed from reference TRBV12-5 and TRBJ1-2, reads DARVTQTPRHKVTEMGQEVTMRCQPILGHNTVFWYRQTMMQGLELLAYFRNRAPLDDSGMPKDRFSAEMPDATLATLKIQPSEPRDSAVYFCASGNQGGYGYTFGSGTRLTVV.

This clone has only a few counts. The V call is TRBV14, the J call TRBJ1-1; possible D gene TRBD1, 5 bases. The CDR3 is made up of 16 amino acids. CDR1 and CDR2 from the germline V gene are SGHDN and FVKESK. The germline V and J ends were trimmed by 3 bases and 2 bases, with 16 bases remaining between them. The CDR3 DNA reads as TGTGCCAGCAGCCATGCGTACATGGGACTAAACACTGAAGCTTTCTTT. Protein: CASSHAYMGLNTEAFF.

The chain is built from TRBV5-6 and TRBJ2-1; D perhaps matches TRBD2 (5 bases). V was cut by 2 bases and J by 0 bases, with 12 bases left in between. Germline V gene sequence: CDR1 SGHDT, CDR2 YYEEEE. This CDR3 is built from 16 residues. The CDR3 nucleotides read TGTGCCAGCAGCTTACGGACTCGGAGCTCCTACAATGAGCAGTTCTTC. Translating it yields CASSLRTRSSYNEQFF.

Remarks on this clone: Different DNA sequences within this sample yield the same CDR3. V usage is TRBV7-2 and J usage is TRBJ2-7, with unresolved D. With 1 base removed from V and 4 bases from J, the gap between germline ends came to 8 bases. This CDR3 region has 13 residues. Germline CDR1 is SGHTA and CDR2 is FQGNSA. The CDR3 region is CASSLEAGYEQYF. As DNA, the CDR3 is TGTGCCAGCAGCTTAGAAGCCGGTTACGAGCAGTACTTC.

The gene calls are TRBV18 and TRBJ2-7; D not resolved. The V gene lost 2 bases and the J gene lost 5 bases, with 13 bases spanning the gap. Looked up from germline, CDR1 is KGHSH and CDR2 is LQKENI. The CDR3 sequence is 14 residues long. The CDR3 nucleotides read TGTGCCAGCTCACCATCCTTGGAGCTGGACGAGCAGTACGTC. Translation: CASSPSLELDEQYV.

This chain joins TRBV11-3 and TRBJ2-2; weak D call: TRBD2 (5 bases). V lost 5 bases and J lost 3, with 13 bases in between. CDR3 length: 15 amino acids. CDR1 is SGHNT and CDR2 is YENEEA in the germline V gene. Here the CDR3 reads CASSAGGWDTGELFF. In nucleotides, the CDR3 is TGTGCCAGCAGCGCCGGCGGGTGGGACACCGGGGAGCTGTTTTTT.

DNA of the CDR3: TGTGCCAGCATGGTCGCTTGGGGGAGGGGAAGTTCACCCCTCCACTTT. This codes for CASMVAWGRGSSPLHF. The chain links TRBV27 to TRBJ1-6, with D maybe TRBD1 (5 bases). V lost 7 bases, J lost 9 bases, and 22 bases lay in between. The CDR3 sequence is 16 residues long. Per germline, CDR1 MNHEY and CDR2 SMNVEV (reference sequence).

The chain joins TRBV24-1 to TRBJ2-1; no reliable D call. V was clipped by 0 bases and J by 6 bases, with 2 bases between them. This CDR3 region has 12 residues. The germline V gene has CDR1 KGHDR and CDR2 SFDVKD. The CDR3 DNA reads as TGTGCCACCAGTGATTTGCGCAATGAGCAGTTCTTC. Amino acids: CATSDLRNEQFF.

The chain employs TRBV5-6 and TRBJ1-4; TRBD1 matches at 10 bases. This CDR3 contains 15 residues. Unmatched junction bases numbered 8, after V lost 4 bases and J lost 8 bases. Germline CDR1 reads SGHDT; CDR2 reads YYEEEE. CDR3 sequence: CASSAVRDRGEKLFF. The CDR3 nucleotides read TGTGCCAGCAGCGCCGTCCGGGACAGGGGAGAAAAACTGTTTTTT.

The genes are TRBV6-2 or TRBV6-3 and TRBJ2-5; 7 nucleotides line up with TRBD2. Germline V gene sequence: CDR1 MNHEY, CDR2 SVGEGT. There are 18 residues in the CDR3. V was pared by 0 bases and J by 2 bases, with 12 bases of the junction left unmatched. The DNA for the CDR3 is TGTGCCAGCAGTTACTCTAGGAGGCCTAGCGGTCGACAAGAGACCCAGTACTTC. Protein sequence: CASSYSRRPSGRQETQYF.

The rearrangement links TRBV19 to TRBJ1-6; 10 bases are shared with TRBD1. With 9 bases clipped from V and 10 bases from J, the junction kept 9 bases outside the gene matches. Germline V lookup: CDR1 LNHDA, CDR2 SQIVND (reference sequence). The CDR3 sequence is 14 residues long. The CDR3 spells CASRGQGIGSPLHF. The CDR3 nucleotides are TGTGCCAGCCGGGGACAGGGGATAGGATCACCCCTCCACTTT.

This chain uses TRBV6-6 with TRBJ2-1; perhaps TRBD1 as D (5 bases). Germline V gives CDR1 MNHNY, CDR2 SVGAGI (reference sequence). Trimming removed 5 bases from V and 0 bases from J, with 14 bases in between. The CDR3 extends over 16 amino acids. The CDR3 DNA reads TGTGCCAGCAGTCGAGGTGTTAGGGGCTCCTACAATGAGCAGTTCTTC. It yields the protein CASSRGVRGSYNEQFF.